This passage covers 32 T cell receptor beta chains from one sample sequenced in a study of shared clonotypes between healthy human individuals. This table comes from immunoSEQ multiplex PCR, and its TCRdb copy is limited to in-frame clones, with some not included. Of approximately 2.5 million clones in the sample, around nine tenths are singletons; the top ten hold roughly 0.13%. Source material: naive CD4+ T cells sorted from blood. The subset is: CD45RA+ positively selected. These receptors all come from a man aged 18 to 29 in good health.

The chain carries TRBV6-5 and TRBJ2-3; 9 bases are shared with TRBD2. There are 14 residues in the CDR3. J gave up 4 bases and V 6 bases, and 5 bases lay outside the gene matches. Germline loops: CDR1 MNHEY, CDR2 SVGAGI. For the CDR3, the DNA is TGTGCCAGCAGCGCTAGCGGGGCCTCAGATACGCAGTATTTT. Translated, it gives CASSASGASDTQYF.

The rearrangement joins TRBV10-3 to TRBJ2-5; possible D gene TRBD2, 6 bases. Trimming removed 9 bases at V and 3 bases at J, with 11 bases between. The germline CDR1 and CDR2 sequences are ENHRY and SYGVKD. The CDR3 is made up of 12 amino acids. The CDR3: CAIARGKETQYF. As DNA, the CDR3 is TGTGCCATAGCTCGGGGGAAAGAGACCCAGTACTTC.

Concerning this clone itself: Other nucleotide sequences in the sample specify the same CDR3. The V and J genes are TRBV6-5 and TRBJ2-7, with 7 bases lining up with TRBD1. The CDR3 contains 14 residues. After removal of 2 bases from V and 2 bases from J, the junction contained 3 bases not matched to a gene. Germline CDR1 is MNHEY and CDR2 is SVGAGI. The DNA for the CDR3 is TGTGCCAGCAGTTACAACAGGGGACCCTACGAGCAGTACTTC. Translation gives CASSYNRGPYEQYF.

The chain is built from TRBV11-2 and TRBJ2-5, with 13 bases that match TRBD2. With V trimmed by 6 bases and J by 1 base, 5 bases remained unmatched. From germline, CDR1 is SGHAT and CDR2 FQNNGV. The CDR3 contains 16 residues. The CDR3 protein is CASSFGLAGVQETQYF. The CDR3 bases are TGTGCCAGCAGTTTTGGACTAGCGGGAGTCCAAGAGACCCAGTACTTC.

V gene TRBV5-5 combines with J gene TRBJ1-2; perhaps TRBD1 as D (5 bases). The length of the CDR3 is 16 residues. Germline CDR1 is SGHKS and CDR2 is YYEKEE (reference sequence). V lost 0 bases to trimming and J lost 4 bases, with 16 bases between them. In DNA, the CDR3 is TGTGCCAGCAGCTTGGCCCCGGGGCTGTATGGCTATGGCTACACCTTC. Translation: CASSLAPGLYGYGYTF.

V is TRBV6-1 and J is TRBJ2-7; the D is unclear. This CDR3 is 16 amino acids long. CDR1 and CDR2 from the germline V gene are MNHNS and SASEGT. Trimming stripped 0 bases from V and 4 bases from J, with 16 bases between. The CDR3: CASSEAPGPSLYEQYF. CDR3 sequence (DNA): TGTGCCAGCAGTGAAGCCCCCGGTCCTAGTTTGTACGAGCAGTACTTC.

The chain uses TRBV28 and TRBJ1-6; 7 nucleotides line up with TRBD1. The CDR3 is made up of 14 amino acids. After removal of 6 bases from V and 11 bases from J, the junction contained 10 bases not matched to a gene. Germline loops: CDR1 MDHEN, CDR2 SYDVKM. The CDR3 DNA sequence: TGTGCCAGCAGCAACTCGAGGGGGCTGACACCCCTCCACTTT. Translated, it gives CASSNSRGLTPLHF.

This chain uses TRBV19 with TRBJ1-1, with D perhaps TRBD1 (6 bases). The CDR3 length is 15 residues. V was shortened by 7 bases and J by 1 base, with 16 bases between the two germline ends. CDR1 is LNHDA, CDR2 SQIVND, per germline (reference sequence). The CDR3 DNA sequence: TGTGCCAGTAAAACAGTGGGGGCAACGAACACTGAAGCTTTCTTT. Encoded protein: CASKTVGATNTEAFF. Full variable domain (missing parts from reference TRBV19 and TRBJ1-1): DGGITQSPKYLFRKEGQNVTLSCEQNLNHDAMYWYRQDPGQGLRLIYYSQIVNDFQKGDIAEGYSVSREKKESFPLTVTSAQKNPTAFYLCASKTVGATNTEAFFGQGTRLTVV.

CDR3 bases: TGTGCCAGCAGCTTATGGGGTTCCTACGAGCAGTACTTC. Amino acids: CASSLWGSYEQYF. This chain connects TRBV5-8 to TRBJ2-7; D not resolved. Germline CDR1 SGHTS, CDR2 YDEGEE. The V and J ends lost 2 bases and 1 base respectively, with 7 bases between them. The length of the CDR3 is 13 residues.

This clone was detected once. The chain uses TRBV5-4 and TRBJ1-1; no firm D call. V was cut by 2 bases and J by 5 bases, with 10 bases left in between. CDR3 size: 13 residues. The V gene's germline CDR1 is SGHNT and CDR2 YYREEE (reference sequence). The CDR3 nucleotides read TGTGCCAGCAGCTTTAATGAGGGTACTGAAGCTTTCTTT. Translating it yields CASSFNEGTEAFF.

The chain links TRBV30 to TRBJ2-3; 9 bases map to TRBD2. The CDR3 has 14 amino acids. The ends lost 3 bases at V and 6 bases at J; junction bases unmatched: 7. Per germline, CDR1 GTSNPN and CDR2 SVGIG (reference sequence). In nucleotides, the CDR3 is TGTGCCTGGAGATCTAGCGGGAAGGGTGATACGCAGTATTTT. Translated, it gives CAWRSSGKGDTQYF. Looking up the rest from reference TRBV30 and TRBJ2-3 gives the full variable domain: SQTIHQWPATLVQPVGSPLSLECTVEGTSNPNLYWYRQAAGRGLQLLFYSVGIGQISSEVPQNLSASRPQDRQFILSSKKLLLSDSGFYLCAWRSSGKGDTQYFGPGTRLTVL.

The chain employs TRBV18 and TRBJ2-1, with 7 bases aligning to TRBD2. Germline CDR1 reads KGHSH; CDR2 reads LQKENI. V gave up 1 base and J gave up 1 base; unmatched junction bases: 1. CDR3 length: 15 residues. CDR3 in amino acids: CASSPQRDSYNEQFF. The CDR3 bases are TGTGCCAGCTCACCACAGCGGGATTCCTACAATGAGCAGTTCTTC.

Details on this clone: Other nucleotide sequences in the sample specify the same CDR3. V gene TRBV20-1 combines with J gene TRBJ2-5, with D unresolved. Deletions cut 0 bases from V and 5 bases from J, with 4 bases between. CDR1 is DFQATT, CDR2 SNEGSKA, per germline (reference sequence). The CDR3 is made up of 11 amino acids. Here the CDR3 reads CSARDLETQYF. As DNA, the CDR3 is TGCAGTGCTAGAGATCTGGAGACCCAGTACTTC.

The V call is TRBV21-1, the J call TRBJ1-4. TRBV21-1 is marked as a pseudogene. This CDR3 is built from 12 residues. The CDR3 sequence: CASKARAEKLFF. The DNA of the CDR3 is TGTGCCAGCAAGGCGAGGGCAGAAAAACTGTTTTTT.

The CDR3 DNA sequence: TGTGCCAGTACAATAGGAGGAAAGGATCAGCCCCAGCATTTT. The encoded protein is CASTIGGKDQPQHF. The chain uses TRBV19 and TRBJ1-5; no reliable D call. Germline assignment: CDR1 LNHDA and CDR2 SQIVND (reference sequence). Deletions cut 7 bases from V and 5 bases from J, with 15 bases between. CDR3 length: 14 amino acids.

A word on this clone: The junction and the germline gene differ at one end; a read error may be behind it. The chain joins TRBV9 to TRBJ2-1, with 8 positions matching TRBD2. Germline values: CDR1 SGDLS, CDR2 YYNGEE. CDR3 length: 13 residues. The CDR3, as DNA: TGTGCCAGCAGCGGGCCCCTTTCCGGGGGGGTGATCTTC. It is translated as CASSGPLSGGVIF.

A word on this clone: An end of the junction does not agree with germline; a read error may underlie this. This rearrangement joins TRBV7-7 to TRBJ2-5; TRBD2 matches 11 bases. The CDR3 is 15 residues long. Germline CDR1 and CDR2: SSHAT and FNYEAQ (reference sequence). In DNA form, the CDR3 reads TGTGCTAGCAGCTTTAGCGGGGGGGGGCAAGAGACCCAGTACTTC. It codes for CASSFSGGGQETQYF. The variable domain in full, with the rest retrieved from reference TRBV7-7 and TRBJ2-5, is GAGVSQSPRYKVTKRGQDVTLRCDPISSHATLYWYQQALGQGPEFLTYFNYEAQPDKSGLPSDRFSAERPEGSISTLTIQRTEQRDSAMYRCASSFSGGGQETQYFGPGTRLLVL.

This chain joins TRBV2 and TRBJ2-1, with a tentative D call TRBD2 (5 bases). The length of the CDR3 is 13 residues. V dropped 1 base and J dropped 9 bases, with 10 bases sitting between them. Per the germline V gene, CDR1 is SNHLY and CDR2 is FYNNEI. CDR3 sequence reads: CASSEEVGSEQFF. The CDR3 DNA reads as TGTGCCAGCAGTGAAGAAGTTGGGAGTGAGCAGTTCTTC.

As to this clone: The same CDR3 is also encoded by other DNA sequences in this sample. This chain connects TRBV25-1 to TRBJ2-5, with D perhaps matching TRBD1 (5 bases). V lost 3 bases and J lost 5, with 13 bases in between. In germline, CDR1 is MGHDK, CDR2 SYGVNS. This CDR3 is 14 amino acids long. CDR3 region: CASSDPQGRETQYF. The CDR3 DNA reads as TGTGCCAGCAGTGACCCCCAGGGTCGGGAGACCCAGTACTTC.

This clone was detected once. The chain links TRBV6-1 to TRBJ1-1; D remains unclear. CDR3 size: 13 residues. The germline CDR1 and CDR2 sequences are MNHNS and SASEGT. Trimming shortened V by 7 bases and J by 0 bases, and 9 bases separated the two germline ends. The CDR3: CASTREVNTEAFF. The CDR3 DNA is TGTGCCAGCACAAGGGAAGTGAACACTGAAGCTTTCTTT.

The rearrangement joins TRBV7-9 to TRBJ2-7; TRBD1 aligns across 7 bases. The V and J ends lost 5 bases and 2 bases, in that order; junction bases with no gene match: 6. This CDR3 spans 14 amino acids. Germline V CDR1 and CDR2: SEHNR, FQNEAQ (reference sequence). This chain's CDR3 is CASSPKTGTYEQYF. In DNA, the CDR3 is TGTGCCAGCAGCCCTAAGACAGGGACCTACGAGCAGTACTTC.

The V and J genes are TRBV14 and TRBJ1-6; D might be TRBD1 (5 bases). V lost 1 base and J 9 bases, leaving 16 bases between the germline ends. CDR1 SGHDN and CDR2 FVKESK come from the germline V gene. CDR3 length: 16 amino acids. The CDR3 DNA follows: TGTGCCAGCAGCCAAGTTACCCCCCGTGGGACTTCACCCCTCCACTTT. Protein: CASSQVTPRGTSPLHF. The full variable domain, rest sourced from reference TRBV14 and TRBJ1-6, is EAGVTQFPSHSVIEKGQTVTLRCDPISGHDNLYWYRRVMGKEIKFLLHFVKESKQDESGMPNNRFLAERTGGTYSTLKVQPAELEDSGVYFCASSQVTPRGTSPLHFGNGTRLTVT.

V gene TRBV7-2 combines with J gene TRBJ1-2; TRBD1 matches at 7 bases. In germline, CDR1 is SGHTA, CDR2 FQGNSA. Trimming cost V 4 bases and J 6 bases; bases outside gene matches: 8. This CDR3 spans 14 amino acids. The chain's CDR3 is CASSSRQGSHGYTF. CDR3 nucleotide sequence: TGTGCCAGCAGCTCCAGACAGGGATCTCATGGCTACACCTTC.

The chain joins TRBV7-3 to TRBJ2-1; 8 nucleotides match TRBD1. Germline CDR1 SGHTA, CDR2 FQGTGA. This CDR3 region has 12 residues. The trim removed 3 bases at V and 10 bases at J, leaving 2 bases unmatched. CDR3 residues: CASSLGTGEQFF. As DNA, the CDR3 is TGTGCCAGCAGCTTGGGGACAGGCGAGCAGTTCTTC. Filled out from reference TRBV7-3 and TRBJ2-1, the complete variable domain reads GAGVSQTPSNKVTEKGKYVELRCDPISGHTALYWYRQSLGQGPEFLIYFQGTGAADDSGLPNDRFFAVRPEGSVSTLKIQRTERGDSAVYLCASSLGTGEQFFGPGTRLTVL.

V and J are TRBV27 and TRBJ2-7, with D possibly being TRBD2 (6 bases). Looked up from germline, CDR1 is MNHEY and CDR2 is SMNVEV (reference sequence). The V end was cut by 6 bases, the J end by 2 bases, with 8 bases between. The CDR3 runs 12 residues. CDR3 nucleotides: TGTGCCAGCAGAGCGGGCCCCTACGAGCAGTACTTC. Its translation is CASRAGPYEQYF.

This clone was found once. Distinct nucleotide sequences in the sample also encode this CDR3. The chain combines TRBV10-2 with TRBJ2-2; no definite D call. V was pared by 7 bases and J by 5 bases, with 14 bases between. Germline CDR1 and CDR2: WSHSY and SAAADI. This CDR3 has 14 amino acids. The CDR3 DNA is TGCGCCAGCATTCGGGCCAGAGAGACCGGGGAGCTGTTTTTT. Its protein product is CASIRARETGELFF.

This clone came up a few times. The chain uses TRBV6-5 and TRBJ1-2; D unclear. The CDR3 runs 12 residues. Germline-derived CDR1 and CDR2 are MNHEY and SVGAGI. Trimming pared 10 bases from V and 4 bases from J, leaving 13 bases between. CDR3 protein: CATLEGGYGYTF. The CDR3 bases are TGTGCCACCCTTGAGGGAGGCTATGGCTACACCTTC.

The chain couples TRBV5-1 to TRBJ1-1; tentatively, D is TRBD1 (6 bases). Germline V CDR1 and CDR2: SGHRS, YFSETQ. This CDR3 spans 14 amino acids. Trimming shortened V by 3 bases and J by 4 bases, and 13 bases separated the two germline ends. In DNA, the CDR3 is TGCGCCAGCAGCTCACAGGGAGTGGGCACTGAAGCTTTCTTT. It is translated as CASSSQGVGTEAFF.

The V call is TRBV28, the J call TRBJ1-1; TRBD1 matches at 7 bases. The ends lost 6 bases at V and 6 bases at J; junction bases unmatched: 13. This CDR3 has 15 amino acids. Germline CDR1 is MDHEN and CDR2 is SYDVKM. Here the CDR3 DNA reads TGTGCCAGCAGATATGCCGGGACAGAGAGCGCTGAAGCTTTCTTT. This codes for CASRYAGTESAEAFF.

This chain connects TRBV7-2 to TRBJ2-1; TRBD2 matches 9 bases. The CDR3 is 15 residues long. Trimming at V came to 6 bases and at J to 1 base, leaving 4 bases not matched to a gene. Germline V gene data show CDR1 as SGHTA and CDR2 as FQGNSA. CDR3 bases: TGTGCCAGCAGAGCTAGCGGGGTTTCCTACAATGAGCAGTTCTTC. Translated: CASRASGVSYNEQFF.

The rearrangement links TRBV20-1 to TRBJ2-3, with D uncertain. CDR1 DFQATT and CDR2 SNEGSKA come from the germline V gene (reference sequence). The V end lost 7 bases, the J end lost 6 bases, and 11 bases lay between the germline ends. The length of the CDR3 is 11 residues. For the CDR3, the DNA is TGCAGTGGTCTGAACTACGATACGCAGTATTTT. It yields the protein CSGLNYDTQYF.

This rearrangement joins TRBV19 to TRBJ1-2; D is uncertain. Per germline, CDR1 LNHDA and CDR2 SQIVND (reference sequence). The length of the CDR3 is 9 residues. V was shortened by 8 bases and J by 8 bases, with 6 bases between the two germline ends. The CDR3 region has the DNA TGTGCCAGTCCGTGGGGCTACACCTTC. Amino acid sequence: CASPWGYTF.